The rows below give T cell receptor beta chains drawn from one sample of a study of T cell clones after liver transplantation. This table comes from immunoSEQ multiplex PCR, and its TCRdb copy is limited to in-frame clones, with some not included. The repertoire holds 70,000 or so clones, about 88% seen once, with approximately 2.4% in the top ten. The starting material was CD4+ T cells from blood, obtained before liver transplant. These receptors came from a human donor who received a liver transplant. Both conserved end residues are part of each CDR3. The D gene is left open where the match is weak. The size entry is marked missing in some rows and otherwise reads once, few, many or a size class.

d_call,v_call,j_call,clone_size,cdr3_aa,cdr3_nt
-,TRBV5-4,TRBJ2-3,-,CASSNPTSIVTDTQYF,TGTGCCAGCAGCAACCCGACTAGTATTGTCACAGATACGCAGTATTTT
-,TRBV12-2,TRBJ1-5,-,CASRLVGSYSNQPQHF,TGTGCAAGTCGCTTAGTGGGCTCCTATAGCAATCAGCCCCAGCATTTT
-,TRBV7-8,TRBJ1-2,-,CASSLDADPLRNGYTF,TGTGCCAGCAGCCTAGACGCGGACCCCTTACGTAATGGCTACACCTTC
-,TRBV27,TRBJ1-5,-,CASRASGNQPQHF,TGTGCCAGCAGGGCGAGTGGGAATCAGCCCCAGCATTTT
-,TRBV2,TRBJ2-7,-,CASAGTPIYEQYF,TGTGCCAGCGCCGGGACACCGATCTACGAGCAGTACTTC
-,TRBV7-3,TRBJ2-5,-,CASSPKQGGRETQYF,TGTGCCAGCAGCCCCAAACAGGGGGGGAGAGAGACCCAGTACTTC
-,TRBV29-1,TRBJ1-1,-,CSVEEGLNTEAFF,TGCAGCGTTGAGGAGGGGCTGAACACTGAAGCTTTCTTT
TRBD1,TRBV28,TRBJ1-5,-,CASRRTGDNQPQHF,TGTGCCAGCAGAAGGACAGGGGACAATCAGCCCCAGCATTTT
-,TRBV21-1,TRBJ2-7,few,CASSTSGQAPYYEQYF,TGTGCCAGCAGCACGTCAGGACAGGCCCCGTACTACGAGCAGTACTTC
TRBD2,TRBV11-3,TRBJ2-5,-,CASSYPLAGETWETQYF,TGTGCCAGCAGCTATCCTCTAGCGGGAGAGACGTGGGAGACCCAGTACTTC
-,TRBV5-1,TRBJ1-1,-,CASSLYDPTEAFF,TGCGCCAGCAGCTTGTATGACCCAACTGAAGCTTTCTTT
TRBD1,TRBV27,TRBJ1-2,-,CASSQDRGGYGYTF,TGTGCCAGCAGTCAAGACAGGGGGGGCTATGGCTACACCTTC
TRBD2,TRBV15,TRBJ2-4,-,CATSAGTSGRGAKNIQYF,TGTGCCACCAGCGCCGGGACTAGCGGGAGGGGCGCCAAAAACATTCAGTACTTC
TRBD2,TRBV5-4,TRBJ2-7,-,CASSLGGRSYEQYF,TGTGCCAGCAGCTTGGGCGGGAGGAGCTACGAGCAGTACTTC
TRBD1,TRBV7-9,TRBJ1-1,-,CASSLLFGTGSFRNTEAFF,TGTGCCAGCAGCTTATTATTCGGGACAGGATCCTTTAGGAACACTGAAGCTTTCTTT
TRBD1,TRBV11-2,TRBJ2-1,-,CASSLDREPNEQFF,TGTGCCAGCAGCTTGGACAGGGAGCCCAATGAGCAGTTCTTC
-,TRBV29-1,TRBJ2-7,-,CSVAGGAPGEQHF,-
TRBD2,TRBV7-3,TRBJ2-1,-,CASSFGGYNEQFF,TGTGCCAGCAGCTTCGGGGGGTACAATGAGCAGTTCTTC